This record covers a single T cell receptor beta chain. This clonotype is termed medium-sized (0.01 to 0.1%). The specificity of this receptor is unknown. Within one base of it there is no much larger clone, and no base qualities were kept. This entry is derived from a study of T-cell memory formation after mild COVID-19 (dated by TCRdb to the early 2020s). Study-level background: TCR sequence clusters from the two donors were largely donor specific. Longitudinal TCRalpha and TCRbeta repertoire sequencing tracked T-cell clones expanding and contracting after mild COVID-19 in a couple of donors. The cohort comprised two young, previously healthy adult volunteers, one female and one male.

The germline ends are 2 bases apart after V is trimmed by 2 bases and J by 4 bases. Reading the germline V gene gives CDR1 ENHRY and CDR2 SYGVKD. The CDR3 runs 11 amino acids, cysteine and phenylalanine included. Only the CDR3 region is kept as DNA, spanning 33 bases read in frame from base 1. This sample was sequenced with an Illumina NovaSeq 6000. Using 5'RACE with constant-segment primers, TCRalpha and TCRbeta cDNA libraries were constructed, with sample barcodes and unique molecular identifiers added in the process. Trizol reagent was used to extract RNA from every sample. Library amplification was performed in two PCR steps, and a second sample barcode and Illumina TruSeq adapters were introduced in the second step. Sequencing of libraries was performed on an Illumina NovaSeq with 2 x 150 bp paired-end reads. The original methods were these. Demultiplexing of reads and collapsing into UMI-guided consensus sequences were performed with migec v1.2.7. Using mixcr v2.1.11, UMI consensuses were aligned to TRA and TRB V and J templates and then assembled into clonotypes. Expanded or contracted clonotypes were those called significant by both edgeR and NoisET, with noise models trained on biological replicates. For edgeR calls, the cutoffs were a false discovery rate-adjusted p below 0.01 and a log2 fold-change threshold of 1. As an exploratory analysis of dynamics, max-normalized trajectories of the 1000 most abundant clonotypes were examined by PCA with hierarchical clustering. Separately sequenced CD4+ and CD8+ repertoires were used to assign the CD4 or CD8 phenotype of responding clones. The raw public reads went through TCRdb reprocessing: fastp at Q25, MiXCR clone calling, in-frame beta chains kept. Rows merge per CDR3 protein into single entries with the most common DNA and genes. None of the V and J calls come from the authors' own analysis; TCRdb made them. In all, the sample holds 50,000 or so distinct CDR3 sequences, and 9.3% of those were seen once. The top ten hold about 12% of the sample.

General findings and caveats noted by the study authors: Contracting CD4+ clones turned up mainly in the CM and EM memory subsets, whereas EMRA was where CD8+ clones were enriched. Clones contracting from day 15 to 85 had balanced CD4/CD8 phenotypes, while a second wave expanding from day 15 to 37 was biased towards CD4+. The second-wave clones that peaked on day 37 were not confirmed to be SARS-CoV-2 specific. The study covered only a couple of mild cases, and larger cohorts including severe cases with pre-infection samples were considered necessary. The detection of some responding clones in pre-infection memory suggests that pre-existing cross-reactive memory T cells joined the SARS-CoV-2 response.

PBMCs were isolated by Ficoll-Paque density gradient centrifugation. The sample comprised PBMCs or a T cell subset sorted from them (not recorded which). The sequence was obtained from an adult woman who had mild COVID-19 (a few samples of this study predate the infection). The sample titles of this study are shuffled in the database, so cell type and time point are left out; the donor was told from shared clones. The chain was built from TRBV10-3 and TRBJ2-5; the D gene cannot be resolved reliably. The sequenced DNA: TGTGCCATCAGTGAGCGAGAGACCCAGTACTTC. Its protein reads: CAISERETQYF.